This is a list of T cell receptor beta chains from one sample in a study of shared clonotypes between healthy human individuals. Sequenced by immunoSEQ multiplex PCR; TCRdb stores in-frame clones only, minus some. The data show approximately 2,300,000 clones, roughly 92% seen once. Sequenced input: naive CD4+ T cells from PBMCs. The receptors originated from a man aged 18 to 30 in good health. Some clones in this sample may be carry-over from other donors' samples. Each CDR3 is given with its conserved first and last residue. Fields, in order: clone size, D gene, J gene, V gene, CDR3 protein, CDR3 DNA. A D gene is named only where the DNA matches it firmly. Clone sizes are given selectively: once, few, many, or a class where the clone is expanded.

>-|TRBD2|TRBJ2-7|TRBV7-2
CASSPAGLAGFPYF
TGTGCCAGCAGCCCAGCGGGACTAGCGGGCTTTCCCTACTTC
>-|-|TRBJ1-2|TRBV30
CAWTRVSGYTF
TGTGCCTGGACCAGGGTCTCCGGCTACACCTTC
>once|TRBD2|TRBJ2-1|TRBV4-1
CASSLEGLASFSEQFF
TGCGCCAGCAGCCTAGAGGGACTAGCCTCCTTTAGTGAGCAGTTCTTC
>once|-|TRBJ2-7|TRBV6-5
CASSSRTASYEQYF
TGTGCCAGCAGTTCCCGGACCGCTTCCTACGAGCAGTACTTC
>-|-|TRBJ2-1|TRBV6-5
CASQGGGSSYNEQFF
TGTGCCAGCCAGGGTGGTGGGAGCTCCTACAATGAGCAGTTCTTC
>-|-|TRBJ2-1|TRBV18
CASSPRAPPGNEQFF
TGTGCCAGCTCACCTCGAGCTCCACCTGGCAATGAGCAGTTCTTC
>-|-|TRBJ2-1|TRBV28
CASIDVQGSLYNEQFF
TGTGCCAGCATTGACGTACAGGGATCCCTATACAATGAGCAGTTCTTC
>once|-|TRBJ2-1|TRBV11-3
CASSLGGLTLSSYNEQFF
TGTGCCAGCAGCTTAGGTGGGCTAACCCTGAGCTCCTACAATGAGCAGTTCTTC
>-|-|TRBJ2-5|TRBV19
CASSIGGSETQYF
TGTGCCAGTAGTATCGGAGGGTCAGAGACCCAGTACTTC
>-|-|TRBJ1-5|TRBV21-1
CASCFRGSGNQPQHF
TGTGCCAGCTGTTTCAGGGGCTCGGGCAATCAGCCCCAGCATTTT
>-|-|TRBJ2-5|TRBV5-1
CASTAVYQETQYF
TGCGCCAGCACCGCGGTTTACCAAGAGACCCAGTACTTC
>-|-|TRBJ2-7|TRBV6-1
CASSISSYEQYF
TGTGCCAGCAGTATAAGCTCCTACGAGCAGTACTTC
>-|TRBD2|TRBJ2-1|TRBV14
CASSQDTSGLAYNEQFF
TGTGCCAGCAGCCAAGATACCTCGGGACTAGCTTACAATGAGCAGTTCTTC
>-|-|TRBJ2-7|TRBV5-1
CASSLLGGGRRYEQYF
TGCGCCAGCAGCTTGCTTGGGGGGGGCAGAAGGTACGAGCAGTACTTC
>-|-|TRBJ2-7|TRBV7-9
CASSPILGLRYEQYF
TGTGCCAGCAGCCCCATACTCGGACTACGCTACGAGCAGTACTTC
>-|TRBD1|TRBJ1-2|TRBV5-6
CASSYGTVGGRSYTF
TGTGCCAGCAGTTACGGGACAGTGGGGGGTCGGAGCTACACCTTC
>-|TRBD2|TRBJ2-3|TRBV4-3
CASSQEAGVPSTDTQYF
TGCGCCAGCAGCCAAGAAGCGGGGGTTCCTAGCACAGATACGCAGTATTTT